This T cell receptor (beta chain) was captured by sequencing in a study of blood T cell repertoires in COVID-19. Across the study: The United States, Italy and Spain supplied acute and convalescent COVID-19 samples. T cells, B-cell-depleted T cells, or PBMCs provided the cDNA or gDNA that served as material.

Points on this clone: The junction departs from the called germline gene at one end, perhaps through a read error.

Methods used by the authors: Reference gene primer amplification gave nucleated cell count estimates. Clones were sequenced by immunoSEQ multiplex PCR, and TCRdb holds only the in-frame ones, with some missing. The V and J calls and clone size are taken from that table; D and trimming were inferred from the DNA. The table has 200,000 to 250,000 clones, around 80% seen once. This CDR3 contains 15 residues. Germline loops: CDR1 MNHEY, CDR2 SVGAGI. The sequencing input was peripheral blood. The chain recombines TRBV6-5 with TRBJ2-1, with 11 bases aligning to TRBD2. The TCR originated in a man over 45 with active or convalescent COVID-19. The CDR3 region has the DNA TGTGCCAGCAGTTTTTTACTAGCGGGAGACAAAGAGCAGTTCTTC. Amino acids: CASSFLLAGDKEQFF.